The 10 T cell receptor beta chains below come from one sample, sequenced in a study of T cells in tuberculosis. Sequencing was performed with immunoSEQ multiplex PCR; in TCRdb, only in-frame clones are kept and a portion is missing. The sample lists 30,000 to 45,000 clones, approximately 93% seen once, with roughly 7.2% in the top ten. Sequencing was done on a sample of PBMCs. The receptors here all came from a donor between 5 and 29 years old with latent tuberculosis or without tuberculosis infection.

The genes are TRBV10-3 and TRBJ2-7; TRBD1 might be the D (6 bases). Germline lookup yields CDR1 ENHRY and CDR2 SYGVKD. Trimming pared 6 bases from V and 2 bases from J, leaving 17 bases between. This CDR3 is 15 amino acids long. CDR3 loop: CAISVGRGITYEQYF. The DNA of the CDR3 is TGTGCCATCAGCGTGGGTAGGGGGATTACCTACGAGCAGTACTTC.

The chain is built from TRBV19 and TRBJ2-3; TRBD2 is a possible D gene (5 bases). Germline V lookup: CDR1 LNHDA, CDR2 SQIVND (reference sequence). Trimming removed 5 bases at V and 4 bases at J, with 10 bases between. CDR3 length equals 13 residues. The CDR3 DNA sequence: TGTGCCAGTAGTTCTAGCAGTGCAGATACGCAGTATTTT. This encodes CASSSSSADTQYF.

This clone was counted once. This chain uses TRBV7-3 with TRBJ1-1; D is perhaps TRBD1 (5 bases). Looked up from germline, CDR1 is SGHTA and CDR2 is FQGTGA. The CDR3 covers 14 residues. V gave up 2 bases and J gave up 5 bases, with 12 bases separating them. The CDR3 region is CASSLAGKGTEAFF. CDR3 in DNA: TGTGCCAGCAGCTTAGCAGGGAAAGGGACTGAAGCTTTCTTT.

This clone was detected only a few times. CDR3 in DNA: TGTGCCAGCAGCACCCGACGGGAGGGGATGAGGGGCTACACCTTC. Translation: CASSTRREGMRGYTF. The rearrangement joins TRBV21-1 to TRBJ1-2. TRBV21-1 is a known pseudogene. This CDR3 has 15 amino acids.

The chain recombines TRBV2 with TRBJ2-3; D ambiguous. The CDR3 totals 14 residues. Germline values: CDR1 SNHLY, CDR2 FYNNEI. V lost 4 bases and J lost 0, with 8 bases in between. The DNA for the CDR3 is TGTGCCAGCAGTGTCTTGGAGAGCACAGATACGCAGTATTTT. Its protein is CASSVLESTDTQYF. Using reference TRBV2 and TRBJ2-3 for the parts outside the CDR3, the full variable domain is EPEVTQTPSHQVTQMGQEVILRCVPISNHLYFYWYRQILGQKVEFLVSFYNNEISEKSEIFDDQFSVERPDGSNFTLKIRSTKLEDSAMYFCASSVLESTDTQYFGPGTRLTVL.

The rearrangement joins TRBV5-6 to TRBJ1-5; no firm D call. V gave up 0 bases and J gave up 0 bases, with 7 bases separating them. The CDR3 is 15 amino acids. In germline, CDR1 is SGHDT, CDR2 YYEEEE. The CDR3, as DNA: TGTGCCAGCAGCTTGGTTCAGTATAGCAATCAGCCCCAGCATTTT. This gives the protein CASSLVQYSNQPQHF.

The chain is built from TRBV5-6 and TRBJ1-2; D not resolved. In germline, CDR1 is SGHDT, CDR2 YYEEEE. V lost 0 bases to trimming and J lost 5 bases, with 8 bases between them. CDR3 length: 13 residues. CDR3 bases: TGTGCCAGCAGCTTGGGAGATTATTATGGCTACACCTTC. It encodes CASSLGDYYGYTF.

This chain connects TRBV7-2 to TRBJ2-5, with D tentatively TRBD2 (7 bases). Germline values: CDR1 SGHTA, CDR2 FQGNSA. V was cut by 5 bases and J by 4 bases, with 23 bases left in between. CDR3 length: 17 residues. In DNA form, the CDR3 reads TGTGCCAGCAGCCCCCGTGTAGAACGGGGGGCCCGAGAGACCCAGTACTTC. As protein: CASSPRVERGARETQYF.

The V gene is TRBV2, the J gene TRBJ2-3; 12 bases fit TRBD2. The CDR3 runs 15 residues. Trimming cost V 6 bases and J 4 bases; bases outside gene matches: 5. Germline V lookup: CDR1 SNHLY, CDR2 FYNNEI. The CDR3 bases are TGTGCCAGCAGCGTCCTAGCGGGGGGGCCAGATACGCAGTATTTT. This codes for CASSVLAGGPDTQYF.

This chain uses TRBV6-1 with TRBJ2-5; 9 nucleotides line up with TRBD1. CDR1 is MNHNS, CDR2 SASEGT, per germline. V shed 4 bases, J shed 2 bases, and the junction held 5 bases outside the gene matches. The CDR3 consists of 15 residues. The CDR3 loop is CASSVLGQGQETQYF. Here the CDR3 DNA reads TGTGCCAGCAGTGTTCTGGGACAGGGACAAGAGACCCAGTACTTC.